The text below deals with one T cell receptor beta chain. Its cognate antigen has yet to be identified. It has no much larger one-base neighbor in the sample; base qualities were not kept. These data belong to a study of control samples from healthy donors and cancer patients (dated by TCRdb to 2018 to 2020). Library construction relied on the immunoSEQ multiplex PCR assay. The table comes from immuneACCESS by way of TCRdb, which keeps in-frame sequences with V and J called. Part of the clones is missing from these tables; in studies checked, under half for an unresolved V gene and the rest for unknown reasons. Here the sample has about 100,000 clones; about 90% occur a single time. Over 15% of the sample is in the top ten clones. The CDR3 starts with the cysteine, ends with the phenylalanine, and has 14 residues. This entry keeps only the CDR3 DNA: 42 bases, framed from base 1. The germline V gene (reference sequence) supplies CDR1 MNHNY and CDR2 SVGAGI. Trimming removed 5 bases from V and 6 bases from J, leaving 15 bases between the germline ends.

Recombination connected TRBV6-6 to TRBJ2-3; TRBD2 is perhaps the D gene, given 5 matching bases. The specimen sequenced was blood. The TCR originated in a woman aged 45-65 years in good health. The CDR3 protein: CASSLQEASDTQYF. The nucleotide sequence reads as follows: TGTGCCAGCAGTCTCCAGGAGGCTTCGGATACGCAGTATTTT.